This TCR beta chain originates from a study of T cell responses to AZD1222 COVID-19 vaccine. Notes on the study in general: Seropositive at baseline were only a handful of AZD1222 recipients. A reported finding is that nearly half of spike-specific TCRs target unmutated variant regions. Mostly white British, mostly female donors; authors suggested clonal diversity may be underestimated.

As to this clone: Its target is not known.

Assay used: immunoSEQ multiplex PCR; TCRdb lists only in-frame clones, some missing. The table has some 130,000 clones, approximately 90% seen once. V was clipped by 4 bases and J by 6 bases, with 4 bases between them. Germline V gives CDR1 SNHLY, CDR2 FYNNEI. The CDR3 consists of 11 residues. This sequence joins TRBV2 and TRBJ1-5; D gene ambiguous. This sample comprised peripheral blood, obtained on day 0 of AZD1222 vaccination. The clonotype comes from an adult in good health. CDR3 bases: TGTGCCAGCAGTGCAGGTCAGCCCCAGCATTTT. Amino acid sequence: CASSAGQPQHF.